The 19 T cell receptor beta chains presented below share a single source sample, sequenced in a study of T cells in Graves' hyperthyroidism and ophthalmopathy. Regions amplified from RNA transcripts were the TCR beta CDR3 regions. A first-round RT-PCR of the TCR CDR3 used the HTBI primer set. One entry per CDR3 protein, called by TCRdb with MiXCR from the multiplex PCR reads. The data show approximately 700,000 distinct CDR3 sequences, roughly 17% seen once. The sequencing input was blood. These receptor sequences come from a man aged 18-30 years with Graves' hyperthyroidism.

This clonotype occurred a few times. The gene calls are TRBV28 and TRBJ1-6; 10 nucleotides align to TRBD1. The CDR3 is 17 amino acids. The V gene's germline CDR1 is MDHEN and CDR2 SYDVKM. Germline trimming cut 3 bases from V and 4 bases from J; bases unmatched to any gene: 6. DNA for the CDR3: TGTGCCAGCAGTTTCTTGGACAGGGGGGGGTATAATTCACCCCTCCACTTT. Translated, it gives CASSFLDRGGYNSPLHF.

This clonotype has a count of ten or more. The chain is built from TRBV27 and TRBJ2-7; tentative D call: TRBD1 (5 bases). CDR1 and CDR2 (germline): MNHEY, SMNVEV (reference sequence). Trimming took 3 bases from V and 6 from J, leaving 12 bases between them. The CDR3 extends over 13 amino acids. The CDR3 nucleotides are TGTGCCAGCAGTTTTTCCAGGGCTCGCGAGCAGTACTTC. This sequence encodes CASSFSRAREQYF.

To note about this clonotype: It may be a read error: a sequence one base away is much more abundant. The V gene is TRBV28, the J gene TRBJ2-5; D uncertain. The germline V and J ends were trimmed by 6 bases and 0 bases, with 11 bases remaining between them. Germline values: CDR1 MDHEN, CDR2 SYDVKM. This CDR3 contains 14 residues. In DNA form, the CDR3 reads TGTGCCAGCAGCCCCTGGATAAACCAAGAGACCCAGTACTTC. This sequence encodes CASSPWINQETQYF.

This clonotype has just a few counts. This chain joins TRBV12-3 or TRBV12-4 and TRBJ2-1; 9 bases map to TRBD2. Losses at the gene ends were 6 bases for V and 3 bases for J; bases not matched to a gene: 6. The CDR3 is 15 amino acids. The CDR3 reads CASRFGTSLYNEQFF. CDR3 coding DNA: TGTGCCAGCAGGTTCGGGACTAGCCTCTACAATGAGCAGTTCTTC.

This sequence joins TRBV12-3 or TRBV12-4 and TRBJ1-1, with 8 bases identical to TRBD1. V was pared by 6 bases and J by 1 base, with 7 bases of the junction left unmatched. The CDR3 contains 15 residues. CDR3 sequence (DNA): TGTGCCAGCAGCCCGACCGGGACAGGGAACACTGAAGCTTTCTTT. This translates into CASSPTGTGNTEAFF.

This chain joins TRBV29-1 and TRBJ2-3; 9 bases align to TRBD2. CDR1 and CDR2 (germline): SQVTM, ANQGSEA. V trimming: 5 bases; J trimming: 2 bases; junction bases outside the gene matches: 5. This CDR3 is built from 14 residues. The CDR3: CSVRLAGYTDTQYF. The CDR3 nucleotides read TGCAGCGTTAGGCTAGCGGGATACACAGATACGCAGTATTTT.

The V and J genes are TRBV27 and TRBJ2-5; no clear D. The CDR3 runs 12 residues. Germline loops: CDR1 MNHEY, CDR2 SMNVEV (reference sequence). With 4 bases removed from V and 6 bases from J, the gap between germline ends came to 9 bases. CDR3 DNA: TGTGCCAGCAGTTCCCTAGGAAAGACCCAGTACTTC. Amino acids: CASSSLGKTQYF.

This rearrangement joins TRBV28 to TRBJ1-5; unclear D gene. V was clipped by 2 bases and J by 6 bases, with 14 bases between them. Germline CDR1 reads MDHEN; CDR2 reads SYDVKM. The CDR3 extends over 15 amino acids. In nucleotides, the CDR3 is TGTGCCAGCAGTTTACGCGGGTGGGCAGGTCAGCCCCAGCATTTT. This sequence encodes CASSLRGWAGQPQHF.

This clonotype was recorded many times. V and J are TRBV12-3 or TRBV12-4 and TRBJ2-5; 9 nucleotides align to TRBD1. Trimming cost V 5 bases and J 9 bases; bases outside gene matches: 13. This CDR3 has 15 amino acids. CDR3 amino acids: CASSPPAGQGSPQYF. In DNA form, the CDR3 reads TGTGCCAGCAGTCCTCCCGCGGGACAGGGAAGCCCCCAGTACTTC.

This clonotype has ten or more counts. The chain links TRBV12-3 or TRBV12-4 to TRBJ2-7; D is possibly TRBD2 (6 bases). V shed 3 bases and J shed 0 bases, with 12 bases lying between them. The CDR3 is 15 amino acids. The CDR3 spells CASSFSGTYSYEQYF. CDR3 coding DNA: TGTGCCAGCAGTTTCTCGGGGACTTACTCCTACGAGCAGTACTTC.

Concerning this clonotype: Given a much more abundant clone one base away, this may be a read error. The chain recombines TRBV9 with TRBJ2-7; tentatively, D is TRBD2 (5 bases). Germline lookup yields CDR1 SGDLS and CDR2 YYNGEE. V was cut by 4 bases and J by 7 bases, with 21 bases left in between. This CDR3 contains 15 residues. The CDR3 region is CASSLVASLRDEQYF. CDR3 DNA sequence: TGTGCCAGCAGCTTAGTGGCTAGCCTTAGGGATGAGCAGTACTTC.

In this sample, this clonotype turned up many times. The chain is built from TRBV6-1 and TRBJ2-7, with D possibly TRBD2 on 5 matching bases. Deletions cut 2 bases from V and 2 bases from J, with 7 bases between. There are 13 residues in the CDR3. The germline V gene has CDR1 MNHNS and CDR2 SASEGT. As DNA, the CDR3 is TGTGCCAGCAGTGAAACCGGGGCCTACGAGCAGTACTTC. Encoded protein: CASSETGAYEQYF.

A few counts support this clonotype. V usage is TRBV7-8 and J usage is TRBJ2-7, with 11 bases lining up with TRBD2. CDR3 length: 18 residues. The trim removed 5 bases at V and 2 bases at J, leaving 14 bases unmatched. CDR1 and CDR2 from the germline V gene are SGHVS and FQNEAQ. The chain's CDR3 is CASSLRTSGPILTYEQYF. The CDR3 DNA reads as TGTGCCAGCAGCCTGAGGACTAGCGGGCCGATCCTTACCTACGAGCAGTACTTC.

This clonotype was picked up many times. The rearrangement joins TRBV28 to TRBJ2-7; the D gene is possibly TRBD1 (6 bases). V lost 6 bases and J 0 bases, leaving 15 bases between the germline ends. Germline V lookup: CDR1 MDHEN, CDR2 SYDVKM. The CDR3 loop spans 15 amino acids. The chain's CDR3 is CASSSGTPSSYEQYF. CDR3 coding DNA: TGTGCCAGCAGCTCCGGGACACCGAGCTCCTACGAGCAGTACTTC.

This clonotype was observed many times. This sequence joins TRBV7-8 and TRBJ2-7; possible D gene TRBD2, 7 bases. This CDR3 region has 13 residues. Germline CDR1 and CDR2: SGHVS and FQNEAQ. V was shortened by 3 bases and J by 5 bases, with 11 bases between the two germline ends. The CDR3 spells CASSFGGLNEQYF. DNA for the CDR3: TGTGCCAGCAGCTTCGGGGGGCTGAACGAGCAGTACTTC.

At least ten counts were recorded for this clonotype. This chain links TRBV20-1 with TRBJ2-1, with TRBD2 identical over 11 bases. The CDR3 extends over 15 amino acids. From germline, CDR1 is DFQATT and CDR2 SNEGSKA (reference sequence). J gave up 3 bases and V 0 bases, and 1 base lay outside the gene matches. The chain's CDR3 is CSARETSGNYNEQFF. The CDR3 DNA is TGCAGTGCTAGAGAGACTAGCGGGAACTACAATGAGCAGTTCTTC.

This clonotype was counted only a few times. The chain links TRBV4-1 to TRBJ2-1; either TRBD1 or TRBD2 may supply D (5 bases each). Germline loops: CDR1 MGHRA, CDR2 YSYEKL. The CDR3 runs to 12 residues. V lost 1 base and J 9 bases, leaving 7 bases between the germline ends. The CDR3 DNA follows: TGCGCCAGCAGCCAAGGAGGGGTTGAGCAGTTCTTC. Encoded protein: CASSQGGVEQFF.

A few counts support this clonotype. The V and J genes are TRBV19 and TRBJ2-3, with TRBD1 matching 9 bases. The germline V gene has CDR1 LNHDA and CDR2 SQIVND (reference sequence). With V trimmed by 6 bases and J by 4 bases, 2 bases remained unmatched. The CDR3 is 13 residues long. The chain's CDR3 is CASRQGAADTQYF. The CDR3 DNA is TGTGCCAGTAGACAGGGGGCCGCAGATACGCAGTATTTT.

This rearrangement joins TRBV29-1 to TRBJ2-4; D is uncertain. The CDR3 runs 16 residues. CDR1 SQVTM and CDR2 ANQGSEA come from the germline V gene. The V end lost 2 bases, the J end lost 3 bases, and 17 bases lay between the germline ends. DNA for the CDR3: TGCAGCGTTGAAATGTACAGAAGTTTAGGCAAAAACATTCAGTACTTC. This encodes CSVEMYRSLGKNIQYF.